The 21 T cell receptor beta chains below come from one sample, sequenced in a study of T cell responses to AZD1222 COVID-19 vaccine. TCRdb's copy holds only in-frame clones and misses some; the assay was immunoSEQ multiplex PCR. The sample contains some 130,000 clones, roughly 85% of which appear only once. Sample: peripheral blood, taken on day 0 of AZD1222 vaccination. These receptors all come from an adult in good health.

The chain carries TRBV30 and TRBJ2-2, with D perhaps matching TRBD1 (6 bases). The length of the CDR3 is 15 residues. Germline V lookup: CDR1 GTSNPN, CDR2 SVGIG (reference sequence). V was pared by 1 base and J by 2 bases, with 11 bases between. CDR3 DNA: TGTGCCTGGAGTGCCTACAGGGTAAACACCGGGGAGCTGTTTTTT. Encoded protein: CAWSAYRVNTGELFF.

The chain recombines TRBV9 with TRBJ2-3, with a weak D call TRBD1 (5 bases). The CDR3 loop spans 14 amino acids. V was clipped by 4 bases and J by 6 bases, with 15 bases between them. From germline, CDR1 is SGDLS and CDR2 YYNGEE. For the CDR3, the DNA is TGTGCCAGCAGCCCCCGACAGTTAGGGGATACGCAGTATTTT. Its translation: CASSPRQLGDTQYF.

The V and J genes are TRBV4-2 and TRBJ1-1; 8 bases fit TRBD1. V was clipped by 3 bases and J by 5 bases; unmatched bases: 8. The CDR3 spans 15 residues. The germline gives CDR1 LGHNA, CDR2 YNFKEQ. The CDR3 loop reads CASSHIGTGRTEAFF. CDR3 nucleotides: TGTGCCAGCAGCCATATTGGGACAGGAAGGACTGAAGCTTTCTTT.

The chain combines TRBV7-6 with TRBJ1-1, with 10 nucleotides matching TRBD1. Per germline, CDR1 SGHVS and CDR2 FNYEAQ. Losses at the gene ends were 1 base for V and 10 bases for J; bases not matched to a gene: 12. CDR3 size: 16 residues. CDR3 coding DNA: TGTGCCAGCAGCTTAGAACCGGGGACAGGGGATTCCCTAGCTTTCTTT. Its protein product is CASSLEPGTGDSLAFF.

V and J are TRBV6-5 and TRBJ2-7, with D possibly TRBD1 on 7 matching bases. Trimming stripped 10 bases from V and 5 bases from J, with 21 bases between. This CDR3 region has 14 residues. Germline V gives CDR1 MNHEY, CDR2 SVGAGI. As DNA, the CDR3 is TGTGCCACGACCCGGAGGGACAGAACGGACGAGCAGTACTTC. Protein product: CATTRRDRTDEQYF.

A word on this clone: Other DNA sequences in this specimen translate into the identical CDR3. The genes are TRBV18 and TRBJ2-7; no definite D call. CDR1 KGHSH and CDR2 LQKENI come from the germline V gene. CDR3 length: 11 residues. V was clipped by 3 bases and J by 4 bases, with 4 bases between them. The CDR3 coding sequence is TGTGCCAGCTCACCCGGATACGAGCAGTACTTC. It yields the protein CASSPGYEQYF.

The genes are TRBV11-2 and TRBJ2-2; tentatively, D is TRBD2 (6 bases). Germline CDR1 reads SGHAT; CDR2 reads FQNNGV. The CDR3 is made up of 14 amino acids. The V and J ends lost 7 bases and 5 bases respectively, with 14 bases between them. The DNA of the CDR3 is TGTGCCAGCATCCCTTCGGGACTTACCGGGGAGCTGTTTTTT. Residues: CASIPSGLTGELFF.

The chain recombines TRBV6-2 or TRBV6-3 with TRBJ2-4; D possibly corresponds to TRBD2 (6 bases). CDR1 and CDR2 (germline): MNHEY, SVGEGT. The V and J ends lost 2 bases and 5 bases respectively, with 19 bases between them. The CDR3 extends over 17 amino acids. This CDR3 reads CASSYGGLAGDQNIQYF. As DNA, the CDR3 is TGTGCCAGCAGTTACGGGGGACTTGCTGGGGACCAAAACATTCAGTACTTC.

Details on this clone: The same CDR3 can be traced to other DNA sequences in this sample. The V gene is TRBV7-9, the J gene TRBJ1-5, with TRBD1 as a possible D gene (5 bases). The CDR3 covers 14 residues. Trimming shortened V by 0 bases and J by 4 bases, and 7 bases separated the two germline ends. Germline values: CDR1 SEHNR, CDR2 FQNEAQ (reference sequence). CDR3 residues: CASSLAGGNQPQHF. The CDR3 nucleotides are TGTGCCAGCAGCTTAGCCGGGGGTAATCAGCCCCAGCATTTT.

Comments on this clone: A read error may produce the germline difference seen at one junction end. CDR3 sequence reads: CASTQNRGTEAFF. The CDR3 DNA follows: TGTGCCAGCACCCAAAATCGGGGGACCGAAGCTTTCTTT. The chain is built from TRBV3-1 (or the pseudogene TRBV3-2) and TRBJ1-1, with D possibly TRBD1 on 5 matching bases. Per germline, CDR1 LGHDT and CDR2 YNNKEL (reference sequence). This CDR3 spans 13 amino acids.

The DNA of the CDR3 is TGTGCCAGCAGTTTGGTCCAAAAAGAGACCCAGTACTTC. This gives the protein CASSLVQKETQYF. The chain has TRBV12-3 or TRBV12-4 and TRBJ2-5; no clear D gene. Trimming took 3 bases from V and 3 from J, leaving 8 bases between them. The CDR3 spans 13 residues.

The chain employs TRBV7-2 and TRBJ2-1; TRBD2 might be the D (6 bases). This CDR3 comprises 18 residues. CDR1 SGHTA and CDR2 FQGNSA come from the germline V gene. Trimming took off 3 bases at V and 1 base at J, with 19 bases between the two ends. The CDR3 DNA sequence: TGTGCCAGCAGCTTCCGAAGGTCGGGAGTACGGTCCTACAATGAGCAGTTCTTC. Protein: CASSFRRSGVRSYNEQFF.

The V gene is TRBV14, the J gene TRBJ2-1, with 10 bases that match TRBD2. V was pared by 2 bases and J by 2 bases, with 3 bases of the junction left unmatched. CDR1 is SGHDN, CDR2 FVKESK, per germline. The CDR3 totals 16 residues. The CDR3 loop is CASSQNSGGAYNEQFF. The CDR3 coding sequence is TGTGCCAGCAGCCAAAACAGCGGGGGGGCCTACAATGAGCAGTTCTTC.

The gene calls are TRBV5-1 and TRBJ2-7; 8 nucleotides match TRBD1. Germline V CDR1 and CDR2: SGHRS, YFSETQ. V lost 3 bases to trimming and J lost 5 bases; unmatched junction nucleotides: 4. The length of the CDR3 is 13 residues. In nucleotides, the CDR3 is TGCGCCAGCAGCTCCCGGGACAGGAACGAGCAGTACTTC. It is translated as CASSSRDRNEQYF.

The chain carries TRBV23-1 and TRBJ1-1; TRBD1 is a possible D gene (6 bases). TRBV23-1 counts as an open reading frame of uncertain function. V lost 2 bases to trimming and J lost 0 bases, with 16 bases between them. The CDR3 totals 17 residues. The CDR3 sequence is CASSQGSTGSMNTEAFF. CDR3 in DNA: TGCGCCAGCAGTCAAGGATCGACAGGCAGCATGAACACTGAAGCTTTCTTT.

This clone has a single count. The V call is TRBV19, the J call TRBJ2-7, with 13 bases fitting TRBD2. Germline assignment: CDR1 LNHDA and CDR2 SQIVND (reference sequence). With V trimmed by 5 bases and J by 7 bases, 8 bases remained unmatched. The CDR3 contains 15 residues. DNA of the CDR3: TGTGCCAGTAGTCCCCGGACTAGCGGGAGTTTAGAGCAGTACTTC. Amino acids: CASSPRTSGSLEQYF.

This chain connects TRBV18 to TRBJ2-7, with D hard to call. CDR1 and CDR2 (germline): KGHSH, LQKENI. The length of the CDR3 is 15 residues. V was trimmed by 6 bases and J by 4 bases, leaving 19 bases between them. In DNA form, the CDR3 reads TGTGCCAGCTCGCCGAGACCGGACGGTTATTACGAGCAGTACTTC. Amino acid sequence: CASSPRPDGYYEQYF. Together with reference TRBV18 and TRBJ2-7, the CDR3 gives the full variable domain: NAGVMQNPRHLVRRRGQEARLRCSPMKGHSHVYWYRQLPEEGLKFMVYLQKENIIDESGMPKERFSAEFPKEGPSILRIQQVVRGDSAAYFCASSPRPDGYYEQYFGPGTRLTVT.

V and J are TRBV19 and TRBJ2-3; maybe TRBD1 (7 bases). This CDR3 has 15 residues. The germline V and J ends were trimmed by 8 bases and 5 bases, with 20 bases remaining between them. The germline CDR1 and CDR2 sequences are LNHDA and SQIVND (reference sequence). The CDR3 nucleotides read TGTGCCAGTCGGGGGCTAAGACAGGGAGGAGATACGCAGTATTTT. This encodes CASRGLRQGGDTQYF. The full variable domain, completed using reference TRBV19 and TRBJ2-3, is DGGITQSPKYLFRKEGQNVTLSCEQNLNHDAMYWYRQDPGQGLRLIYYSQIVNDFQKGDIAEGYSVSREKKESFPLTVTSAQKNPTAFYLCASRGLRQGGDTQYFGPGTRLTVL.

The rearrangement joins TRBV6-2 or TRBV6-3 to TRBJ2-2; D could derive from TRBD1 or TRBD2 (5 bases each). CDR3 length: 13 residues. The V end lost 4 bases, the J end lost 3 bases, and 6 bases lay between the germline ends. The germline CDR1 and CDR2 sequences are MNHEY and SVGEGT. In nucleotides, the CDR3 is TGTGCCAGCAGTTGGGACGACACCGGGGAGCTGTTTTTT. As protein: CASSWDDTGELFF.

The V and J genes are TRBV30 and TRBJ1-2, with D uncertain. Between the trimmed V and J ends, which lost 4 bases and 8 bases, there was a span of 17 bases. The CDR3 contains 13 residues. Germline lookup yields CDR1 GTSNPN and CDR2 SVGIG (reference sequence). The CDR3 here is CAWTLMRTTGYTF. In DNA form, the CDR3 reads TGTGCCTGGACCCTTATGAGAACAACGGGCTACACCTTC. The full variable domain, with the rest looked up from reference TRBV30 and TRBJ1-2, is SQTIHQWPATLVQPVGSPLSLECTVEGTSNPNLYWYRQAAGRGLQLLFYSVGIGQISSEVPQNLSASRPQDRQFILSSKKLLLSDSGFYLCAWTLMRTTGYTFGSGTRLTVV.

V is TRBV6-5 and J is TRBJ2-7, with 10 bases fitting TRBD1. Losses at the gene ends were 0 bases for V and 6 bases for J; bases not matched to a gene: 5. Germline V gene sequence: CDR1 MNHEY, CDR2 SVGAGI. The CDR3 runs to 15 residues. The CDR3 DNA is TGTGCCAGCAGTTACTCCGGGACAGGGGAAAGCGAGCAGTACTTC. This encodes CASSYSGTGESEQYF.